This entry lists 8 T cell receptor beta chains sequenced from one sample in a study of blood T cells in healthy people across ages. Together with a sample-barcoded 5' primer, a J-beta primer mix was included in a second PCR lasting roughly 7 to 11 cycles. Via MiXCR, TCRdb re-called the 5' RACE reads, giving one row per CDR3 protein. The table has around 520,000 distinct CDR3 sequences, around 27% seen once. These sequences were also reported in another study, on T cells of mothers and their children.

Sample: blood. Source of these receptors: a boy aged 2-9 years in good health.

The chain recombines TRBV18 with TRBJ2-7; tentative D call: TRBD1 (6 bases). CDR1 is KGHSH and CDR2 is LQKENI in the germline V gene. Trimming left V 2 bases short and J 2 bases short, with 13 bases between. The CDR3 runs to 15 residues. Written as DNA, the CDR3 is TGTGCCAGCTCACCAGGACAGCTTCCTACCTACGAGCAGTACTTC. It encodes CASSPGQLPTYEQYF. Complete variable domain (other parts from reference TRBV18 and TRBJ2-7): NAGVMQNPRHLVRRRGQEARLRCSPMKGHSHVYWYRQLPEEGLKFMVYLQKENIIDESGMPKERFSAEFPKEGPSILRIQQVVRGDSAAYFCASSPGQLPTYEQYFGPGTRLTVT.

The V gene is TRBV5-1, the J gene TRBJ2-6; D gene unclear. The CDR3 is 16 residues long. Germline V gene lookup returns CDR1 SGHRS and CDR2 YFSETQ. Trimming stripped 0 bases from V and 1 base from J, with 8 bases between. The CDR3 DNA is TGCGCCAGCAGCTTGGCTTGGGGTTCTGGGGCCAACGTCCTGACTTTC. Its translation is CASSLAWGSGANVLTF.

This clonotype has a count of ten or more. This rearrangement joins TRBV28 to TRBJ2-1; 9 bases agree with TRBD1. Germline V lookup: CDR1 MDHEN, CDR2 SYDVKM. CDR3 length: 16 amino acids. V was pared by 4 bases and J by 0 bases, with 4 bases of the junction left unmatched. The CDR3 sequence is CASSSPGQGSYNEQFF. Written as DNA, the CDR3 is TGTGCCAGCAGTTCCCCGGGACAGGGCTCCTACAATGAGCAGTTCTTC.

The chain has TRBV28 and TRBJ2-7; 8 bases are shared with TRBD1. The CDR3 spans 17 residues. J gave up 4 bases and V 2 bases, and 13 bases lay outside the gene matches. The germline gives CDR1 MDHEN, CDR2 SYDVKM. CDR3 region: CASSLPRTGRLKYEQYF. CDR3 bases: TGTGCCAGCAGTTTACCACGGACAGGGCGCCTTAAGTACGAGCAGTACTTC.

V gene TRBV6-5 combines with J gene TRBJ1-3; no clear D gene. Germline CDR1 and CDR2: MNHEY and SVGAGI. V was trimmed by 2 bases and J by 0 bases, leaving 11 bases between them. The CDR3 is 16 amino acids. CDR3 in DNA: TGTGCCAGCAGTTACGAGATGGGTTTCTCTGGAAACACCATATATTTT. Amino acid sequence: CASSYEMGFSGNTIYF.

The V and J genes are TRBV29-1 and TRBJ1-3, with D hard to call. V was shortened by 1 base and J by 1 base, with 5 bases between the two germline ends. The CDR3 covers 13 residues. Looked up from germline, CDR1 is SQVTM and CDR2 is ANQGSEA. Here the CDR3 DNA reads TGCAGCGTTGAAGCGCAGTCTGGAAACACCATATATTTT. As protein: CSVEAQSGNTIYF.

This clonotype was picked up a small number of times. V gene TRBV3-1 combines with J gene TRBJ2-5, with TRBD2 identical over 13 bases. The DNA end is more similar to TRBJ2-1, so the J call may be wrong. The CDR3 is 16 residues long. Germline loops: CDR1 LGHDT, CDR2 YNNKEL (reference sequence). The CDR3 reads CASRNGLAGAHNEQFF. CDR3 in DNA: TGTGCCAGCAGAAACGGACTAGCGGGGGCCCACAATGAGCAGTTCTTC.

This rearrangement joins TRBV13 to TRBJ2-3; 13 bases match TRBD2. CDR1 and CDR2 from the germline V gene are PRHDT and FYEKMQ (reference sequence). The length of the CDR3 is 18 residues. V lost 2 bases to trimming and J lost 6 bases; unmatched junction nucleotides: 11. The CDR3 DNA is TGTGCCAGCAGCTTAACCCGACTAGCGGGGGGACTGGCGGATACGCAGTATTTT. Translating gives CASSLTRLAGGLADTQYF.